The 26 T cell receptor beta chains reported below all come from one sample, sequenced in a study of human T cells and chemical hapten exposure. Noted time point: patch test 1, 2 weeks after DPC sensitization. The treatment denotes: therapeutic diphenylcyclopropenone sensitization with weekly scalp DPC. In TCRdb, the RACE reads were re-called with MiXCR into one record per CDR3 protein. This sample has some 82,000 distinct CDR3 sequences; approximately 12% occur once, and the top ten carry approximately 4.4%. The source material was whole blood, sampled in connection with sensitization to the hapten diphenylcyclopropenone (DPC). The receptor set was obtained from a woman in her 50s with alopecia areata. Some clones in this sample may be carry-over from other donors' samples.

This clonotype was detected many times. The chain uses TRBV20-1 and TRBJ1-2, with D possibly TRBD1 on 6 matching bases. Germline CDR1 DFQATT, CDR2 SNEGSKA (reference sequence). Deletions cut 0 bases from V and 4 bases from J, with 12 bases between. The CDR3 has 14 residues. The CDR3 sequence: CSARDQGRSYGYTF. The CDR3, as DNA: TGCAGTGCTAGAGACCAGGGGAGGTCCTATGGCTACACCTTC.

The genes are TRBV7-3 and TRBJ1-1; 7 bases map to TRBD1. Germline lookup yields CDR1 SGHTA and CDR2 FQGTGA. The CDR3 sequence is 14 residues long. V lost 4 bases and J lost 11; bases outside the gene matches: 13. The CDR3 sequence is CASSSTGTAQEAFF. The DNA of the CDR3 is TGTGCCAGCAGCTCCACCGGGACAGCCCAGGAGGCTTTCTTT.

The chain links TRBV9 to TRBJ1-1, with D unresolved. V lost 0 bases and J 1 base, leaving 7 bases between the germline ends. Germline V lookup: CDR1 SGDLS, CDR2 YYNGEE. The CDR3 totals 14 residues. The CDR3 here is CASSVVAQNTEAFF. CDR3 nucleotide sequence: TGTGCCAGCAGCGTAGTGGCACAGAACACTGAAGCTTTCTTT.

At least ten counts were recorded for this clonotype. The chain recombines TRBV28 with TRBJ2-7; 9 bases match TRBD1. V shed 7 bases, J shed 2 bases, and the junction held 3 bases outside the gene matches. This CDR3 has 13 amino acids. CDR1 and CDR2 from the germline V gene are MDHEN and SYDVKM. The CDR3 sequence: CASTTGGTYEQYF. CDR3 in DNA: TGTGCCAGCACGACAGGGGGGACCTACGAGCAGTACTTC.

This clonotype was counted a few times. V is TRBV6-6 and J is TRBJ2-1, with 8 bases matching TRBD2. This CDR3 is built from 14 residues. Germline V gene lookup returns CDR1 MNHNY and CDR2 SVGAGI (reference sequence). V trimming: 7 bases; J trimming: 4 bases; junction bases outside the gene matches: 6. In nucleotides, the CDR3 is TGTGCCAGCACCTCGGGAGGGCTATACAATGAGCAGTTCTTC. Translating gives CASTSGGLYNEQFF.

This clonotype was detected only a few times. V is TRBV4-3 and J is TRBJ1-5; D gene ambiguous. Between the trimmed V and J ends, which lost 0 bases and 0 bases, there was a span of 6 bases. The CDR3 extends over 15 amino acids. Germline V gene lookup returns CDR1 LGHNA and CDR2 YSLEER. In nucleotides, the CDR3 is TGCGCCAGCAGCCAAGAAGGGTATAGCAATCAGCCCCAGCATTTT. As protein: CASSQEGYSNQPQHF.

In DNA form, the CDR3 reads TGTGCCAGCAGTGAAATATCCCACCTAGCGGGAGACGAGGAGACCCAGTACTTC. Protein sequence: CASSEISHLAGDEETQYF. The genes are TRBV2 and TRBJ2-5, with 10 bases lining up with TRBD2. The CDR3 spans 18 residues. From germline, CDR1 is SNHLY and CDR2 FYNNEI. Germline trimming cut 2 bases from V and 5 bases from J; bases unmatched to any gene: 14.

The rearrangement joins TRBV12-1 to TRBJ2-3; the table's D call TRBD2 went unverified against the DNA. TRBV12-1 is given as a pseudogene. The CDR3 covers 11 residues. The CDR3 reads CAGGCPDTQYF. The CDR3, as DNA: TGTGCCGGAGGGTGCCCAGATACGCAGTATTTT.

The chain is built from TRBV28 and TRBJ2-1; D may be TRBD1 (6 bases). V gave up 7 bases and J gave up 4 bases, with 11 bases separating them. Germline CDR1 and CDR2: MDHEN and SYDVKM. The CDR3 extends over 13 amino acids. Here the CDR3 DNA reads TGTGCCAGCACAGGGGTCCTATACAATGAGCAGTTCTTC. This translates into CASTGVLYNEQFF.

This clonotype was observed many times. The CDR3 DNA sequence: TGCAGCGTTGAAGGGGGGAGGCAGGAACGAATGTACCAAGAGACCCAGTACTTC. It specifies CSVEGGRQERMYQETQYF. The chain uses TRBV29-1 and TRBJ2-5; D possibly corresponds to TRBD2 (6 bases). The CDR3 contains 18 residues. The germline V gene has CDR1 SQVTM and CDR2 ANQGSEA. The V gene lost 1 base and the J gene lost 0 bases, with 21 bases spanning the gap.

The chain carries TRBV30 and TRBJ1-2; D not resolved. The CDR3 is 14 amino acids. Trimming shortened V by 2 bases and J by 4 bases, and 14 bases separated the two germline ends. Germline values: CDR1 GTSNPN, CDR2 SVGIG (reference sequence). CDR3 loop: CAWSLLAGPYGYTF. The CDR3 DNA reads TGTGCCTGGAGTCTTTTGGCAGGACCCTATGGCTACACCTTC.

This clonotype showed up many times. This rearrangement joins TRBV9 to TRBJ1-2, with D unresolved. The germline gives CDR1 SGDLS, CDR2 YYNGEE. Trimming pared 1 base from V and 3 bases from J, leaving 7 bases between. There are 13 residues in the CDR3. CDR3 in DNA: TGTGCCAGCAGCGTAAGCCAGGACTATGGCTACACCTTC. Amino acid sequence: CASSVSQDYGYTF.

This clonotype was detected a few times. The J gene is TRBJ2-1, the V gene TRBV3-1; 7 bases line up with TRBD2. Germline-derived CDR1 and CDR2 are LGHDT and YNNKEL (reference sequence). Unmatched junction bases numbered 5, after V lost 0 bases and J lost 3 bases. This CDR3 is built from 16 residues. Written as DNA, the CDR3 is TGTGCCAGCAGCCAAGATGACCGGGACTACTACAATGAGCAGTTCTTC. It specifies CASSQDDRDYYNEQFF.

This clonotype appeared a few times. V gene TRBV20-1 combines with J gene TRBJ2-1, with 7 nucleotides matching TRBD2. The CDR3 runs to 14 residues. Germline V CDR1 and CDR2: DFQATT, SNEGSKA (reference sequence). The V gene end was trimmed by 2 bases and the J gene end by 7 bases; junction bases not matched to a gene: 8. The CDR3 protein is CSARTPGGPNEQFF. CDR3 in DNA: TGCAGTGCTAGAACCCCGGGAGGACCAAATGAGCAGTTCTTC.

Ten or more counts support this clonotype. V is TRBV30 and J is TRBJ1-5, with TRBD1 as a possible D gene (6 bases). CDR1 is GTSNPN, CDR2 SVGIG, per germline (reference sequence). The CDR3 sequence is 15 residues long. Trimming left V 1 base short and J 1 base short, with 11 bases between. CDR3 residues: CAWSGGHGSNQPQHF. The DNA for the CDR3 is TGTGCCTGGAGTGGGGGACATGGGAGCAATCAGCCCCAGCATTTT.

This clonotype has just a few counts. The chain combines TRBV5-1 with TRBJ2-3, with D hard to call. This CDR3 is 12 amino acids long. Germline values: CDR1 SGHRS, CDR2 YFSETQ. The V and J ends lost 1 base and 4 bases respectively, with 4 bases between them. CDR3 DNA sequence: TGCGCCAGCAGCTTGTCTTCAGATACGCAGTATTTT. This codes for CASSLSSDTQYF.

This clonotype was picked up a small number of times. The rearrangement links TRBV18 to TRBJ2-1; a weak D match, TRBD2 (5 bases). CDR1 KGHSH and CDR2 LQKENI come from the germline V gene. The CDR3 covers 16 residues. V was trimmed by 4 bases and J by 3 bases, leaving 16 bases between them. The CDR3 loop reads CASSRERSGYYNEQFF. CDR3 coding DNA: TGTGCCAGCTCACGTGAGCGGTCGGGCTACTACAATGAGCAGTTCTTC.

This clonotype was picked up many times. The chain has TRBV29-1 and TRBJ2-4, with 8 bases lining up with TRBD2. After removal of 6 bases from V and 9 bases from J, the junction contained 10 bases not matched to a gene. The CDR3 has 13 residues. The germline V gene encodes CDR1 SQVTM and CDR2 ANQGSEA. The chain's CDR3 is CSVGKGLEGIQYF. As DNA, the CDR3 is TGCAGCGTGGGTAAGGGACTAGAGGGCATTCAGTACTTC. Supplemented by reference TRBV29-1 and TRBJ2-4, the full variable domain reads SAVISQKPSRDICQRGTSLTIQCQVDSQVTMMFWYRQQPGQSLTLIATANQGSEATYESGFVIDKFPISRPNLTFSTLTVSNMSPEDSSIYLCSVGKGLEGIQYFGAGTRLSVL.

The table lists this clonotype with many counts. This chain uses TRBV2 with TRBJ2-5; tentatively, D is TRBD2 (5 bases). V shed 6 bases and J shed 4 bases, with 18 bases lying between them. CDR1 is SNHLY, CDR2 FYNNEI, per germline. This CDR3 contains 15 residues. The CDR3 DNA follows: TGTGCCAGCAGAACCACGGGGATTTCGGGAGAGACCCAGTACTTC. It encodes CASRTTGISGETQYF. Filled out from reference TRBV2 and TRBJ2-5, the complete variable domain reads EPEVTQTPSHQVTQMGQEVILRCVPISNHLYFYWYRQILGQKVEFLVSFYNNEISEKSEIFDDQFSVERPDGSNFTLKIRSTKLEDSAMYFCASRTTGISGETQYFGPGTRLLVL.

This clonotype was seen many times. J is TRBJ2-1 and V is TRBV20-1; D is perhaps TRBD1 or TRBD2 (5 bases each). CDR3 length equals 17 residues. CDR1 is DFQATT and CDR2 is SNEGSKA in the germline V gene (reference sequence). Trimming stripped 0 bases from V and 0 bases from J, with 15 bases between. The CDR3 loop reads CSARDPGPKSSYNEQFF. The CDR3 coding sequence is TGCAGTGCTAGAGATCCGGGACCCAAAAGCTCCTACAATGAGCAGTTCTTC.

This clonotype has a handful of counts. The chain employs TRBV20-1 and TRBJ2-5; D is unresolved. The germline V and J ends were trimmed by 7 bases and 0 bases, with 18 bases remaining between them. CDR1 and CDR2 from the germline V gene are DFQATT and SNEGSKA (reference sequence). This CDR3 has 15 amino acids. CDR3 bases: TGCAGTGGAGTGAGAGAGGCACGGTACCAAGAGACCCAGTACTTC. It translates to CSGVREARYQETQYF.

This chain joins TRBV7-8 and TRBJ2-5; a possible D gene is TRBD2 (6 bases). The CDR3 spans 20 residues. Germline V gene sequence: CDR1 SGHVS, CDR2 FQNEAQ. Trimming stripped 3 bases from V and 3 bases from J, with 29 bases between. CDR3 DNA sequence: TGTGCCAGCAGCTTGACTGTTACCAGAAGATTTCTAGGGGAGGAAGAGACCCAGTACTTC. This codes for CASSLTVTRRFLGEEETQYF.

The chain links TRBV2 to TRBJ1-5, with 7 bases aligning to TRBD1. With V trimmed by 8 bases and J by 0 bases, 10 bases remained unmatched. Germline V gene sequence: CDR1 SNHLY, CDR2 FYNNEI. The CDR3 has 16 residues. CDR3 protein: CASSGGIQASNQPQHF. The DNA for the CDR3 is TGTGCCAGCTCAGGGGGGATACAGGCTAGCAATCAGCCCCAGCATTTT.

This clonotype showed up many times. This chain joins TRBV10-3 and TRBJ2-3; D unresolved. The V gene lost 7 bases and the J gene lost 5 bases, with 13 bases spanning the gap. CDR3 size: 13 residues. The germline V gene has CDR1 ENHRY and CDR2 SYGVKD. For the CDR3, the DNA is TGTGCCATCAATTCGAACGAAGGAGATACGCAGTATTTT. Amino acids: CAINSNEGDTQYF.

V usage is TRBV18 and J usage is TRBJ2-5, with D perhaps TRBD1 (6 bases). Looked up from germline, CDR1 is KGHSH and CDR2 is LQKENI. This CDR3 is 13 amino acids long. V shed 4 bases and J shed 2 bases, with 8 bases lying between them. CDR3 nucleotides: TGTGCCAGCTCACGTGGACAGCAAGAGACCCAGTACTTC. Protein product: CASSRGQQETQYF.

There are many counts of this clonotype. The J gene is TRBJ2-4, the V gene TRBV7-9; D may be TRBD2 (6 bases). CDR3 length equals 15 residues. The V and J ends lost 2 bases and 8 bases respectively, with 16 bases between them. CDR1 SEHNR and CDR2 FQNEAQ come from the germline V gene (reference sequence). This CDR3 reads CASSLSYGGSDIQYF. The CDR3, as DNA: TGTGCCAGCAGCTTAAGTTACGGGGGAAGCGACATTCAGTACTTC.